This entry features one TCR beta chain sequence. The sample belongs to a study of blood T cell repertoires in COVID-19. From germline, CDR1 is SGHTA and CDR2 FQGTGA. Trimming left V 5 bases short and J 0 bases short, with 10 bases between. The CDR3 has 15 residues. Method: immunoSEQ multiplex PCR; TCRdb's copy keeps in-frame clones and lacks some. The sample records 39,000 or so clones, 65% to 85% being singletons. The J gene is TRBJ2-2, the V gene TRBV7-3; TRBD2 might be the D (5 bases). The sequenced sample consisted of peripheral blood. The sequence came from a man aged 35-49 years with active or convalescent COVID-19. The CDR3 loop reads CASSLGLTNTGELFF. DNA for the CDR3: TGTGCCAGCAGCCTAGGACTTACGAACACCGGGGAGCTGTTTTTT.